These 27 T cell receptor beta chains were sequenced from one sample in a study of T cell repertoires in cytomegalovirus infection. TCRdb processed the reads anew with MiXCR; each CDR3 protein has one entry. Here the sample spans about 530,000 distinct CDR3 sequences, roughly 29% being singletons. The specimen was PBMCs. The receptors here all came from a human donor in good health (CMV status not recorded). Some clones in this sample may be carry-over from other donors' samples.

In its sample, this clonotype was seen many times. This sequence joins TRBV11-2 and TRBJ2-5, with D possibly matching TRBD2 (6 bases). CDR3 length equals 14 residues. The germline V gene has CDR1 SGHAT and CDR2 FQNNGV. Trimming stripped 1 base from V and 5 bases from J, with 11 bases between. DNA for the CDR3: TGTGCCAGCAGCTTAGTCGGAGGGAGTGAGACCCAGTACTTC. Encoded protein: CASSLVGGSETQYF.

J is TRBJ1-6 and V is TRBV12-3 or TRBV12-4; the match to TRBD1 covers 8 bases. The CDR3 has 14 residues. V lost 7 bases to trimming and J lost 10 bases; unmatched junction nucleotides: 9. DNA for the CDR3: TGTGCCAGCAAACGGACAGGGTTAAGGTCACCCCTCCACTTT. Its protein is CASKRTGLRSPLHF.

This clonotype came up a few times. The genes are TRBV11-3 and TRBJ2-7; possible D gene TRBD2, 5 bases. Trimming stripped 3 bases from V and 2 bases from J, with 11 bases between. The germline gives CDR1 SGHNT, CDR2 YENEEA. This CDR3 has 14 amino acids. CDR3 bases: TGTGCCAGCAGCTTCCGGGATCATGCCTACGAGCAGTACGTC. Translating it yields CASSFRDHAYEQYV.

This clonotype occurred a few times. A read error may produce the germline difference seen at one junction end. The chain joins TRBV7-7 to TRBJ2-3; D ambiguous. Germline CDR1 SSHAT, CDR2 FNYEAQ (reference sequence). This CDR3 region has 15 residues. The CDR3 nucleotides are TGTGCTAGCAGCTTATCAGAGAGTAGCACAGATACGCAGTATTTT. It is translated as CASSLSESSTDTQYF.

The rearrangement uses TRBV12-3 or TRBV12-4 and TRBJ2-5; a possible D gene is TRBD2 (5 bases). V lost 5 bases to trimming and J lost 4 bases, with 11 bases between them. The CDR3 extends over 13 amino acids. Written as DNA, the CDR3 is TGTGCCAGCAGTAAGACGGGAATAGAGACCCAGTACTTC. Translating it yields CASSKTGIETQYF.

This clonotype appeared many times. The chain joins TRBV7-6 to TRBJ2-3; D ambiguous. Between the trimmed V and J ends, which lost 5 bases and 1 base, there was a span of 4 bases. Germline-derived CDR1 and CDR2 are SGHVS and FNYEAQ. This CDR3 has 12 amino acids. CDR3 sequence (DNA): TGTGCCAGCAGCAGGGGCACAGATACGCAGTATTTT. This encodes CASSRGTDTQYF.

This clonotype was counted at least ten times. The rearrangement links TRBV7-8 to TRBJ1-1, with D possibly being TRBD1 (5 bases). Germline loops: CDR1 SGHVS, CDR2 FQNEAQ. V lost 5 bases and J lost 1, with 11 bases in between. The CDR3 is made up of 14 amino acids. The CDR3 coding sequence is TGTGCCAGCAGCGCCAGACAGAGGAACACTGAAGCTTTCTTT. Translation: CASSARQRNTEAFF.

The chain joins TRBV14 to TRBJ2-7; 9 positions match TRBD1. CDR1 SGHDN and CDR2 FVKESK come from the germline V gene. V dropped 3 bases and J dropped 0; count of bases not matched to a gene: 3. The CDR3 contains 15 residues. The CDR3 nucleotides read TGTGCCAGCAGCCACCGGGACAGGGCCTCCTACGAGCAGTACTTC. Protein sequence: CASSHRDRASYEQYF.

The sample holds a few counts of this clonotype. This chain links TRBV6-5 with TRBJ2-1, with 7 bases matching TRBD2. V was pared by 0 bases and J by 14 bases, with 7 bases of the junction left unmatched. Per germline, CDR1 MNHEY and CDR2 SVGAGI. This CDR3 spans 13 amino acids. The CDR3 loop reads CASSYSSGTVKFF. The CDR3 nucleotides are TGTGCCAGCAGTTACTCGAGCGGGACTGTGAAGTTCTTC.

This clonotype was seen only a few times. The chain links TRBV19 to TRBJ1-2, with unresolved D. The CDR3 is 13 amino acids. V lost 4 bases to trimming and J lost 6 bases, with 12 bases between them. The germline gives CDR1 LNHDA, CDR2 SQIVND (reference sequence). CDR3 nucleotide sequence: TGTGCCAGTAGTAGCCCCCCGGTACATGGCTACACCTTC. The encoded protein is CASSSPPVHGYTF.

The sample holds a few counts of this clonotype. This rearrangement joins TRBV7-2 to TRBJ2-1, with 9 bases lining up with TRBD1. The CDR3 contains 16 residues. CDR1 is SGHTA and CDR2 is FQGNSA in the germline V gene. V shed 4 bases and J 7 bases; nucleotides not matched to a gene: 11. CDR3 bases: TGTGCCAGCAGCTCAAATCAAGGACAGGGGAAGAATGAGCAGTTCTTC. Protein sequence: CASSSNQGQGKNEQFF.

This clonotype was detected ten times or more. This chain links TRBV7-2 with TRBJ2-3; tentatively, D is TRBD2 (6 bases). The CDR3 has 17 amino acids. Per germline, CDR1 SGHTA and CDR2 FQGNSA. V lost 1 base, J lost 1 base, and 15 bases lay in between. The DNA for the CDR3 is TGTGCCAGCAGCTTAGTTGGGCCGGGAGCTGGCACAGATACGCAGTATTTT. Amino acids: CASSLVGPGAGTDTQYF.

There are many counts of this clonotype. The chain carries TRBV7-2 and TRBJ1-5; D call uncertain. This CDR3 has 16 amino acids. The ends were cut back, 2 bases at V and 3 bases at J, with 14 bases in the middle. In germline, CDR1 is SGHTA, CDR2 FQGNSA. For the CDR3, the DNA is TGTGCCAGCAGCTTAAATAAAGGGTCCGTCAATCAGCCCCAGCATTTT. Translation gives CASSLNKGSVNQPQHF.

The gene calls are TRBV5-6 and TRBJ2-5; 8 bases are a match to TRBD1. The V gene end was trimmed by 2 bases and the J gene end by 5 bases; junction bases not matched to a gene: 8. The CDR3 is 15 residues long. The germline gives CDR1 SGHDT, CDR2 YYEEEE. CDR3 sequence (DNA): TGTGCCAGCAGCTTCTGGGACAGGCGGTACGAGACCCAGTACTTC. This translates into CASSFWDRRYETQYF.

This clonotype was seen repeatedly, ten times or more. The CDR3 protein is CASSWTDTQYF. For the CDR3, the DNA is TGTGCCAGCAGCTGGACAGATACGCAGTATTTT. The J gene is TRBJ2-3, the V gene TRBV7-2, with D hard to call. The CDR3 covers 11 residues. The germline V gene has CDR1 SGHTA and CDR2 FQGNSA. V gave up 4 bases and J gave up 3 bases, with 2 bases separating them.

For this clonotype: A junction end diverges from the germline sequence, so it may reflect a read error. The chain joins TRBV6-2 or TRBV6-3 to TRBJ2-1; the D gene is possibly TRBD1 (5 bases). Germline V gene lookup returns CDR1 MNHEY and CDR2 SVGEGT. The CDR3 covers 15 residues. CDR3 in DNA: TGTGCCAGCAGTTACGGAACCCAGGGTTGGAATGGGCAGTTCTTC. Its protein is CASSYGTQGWNGQFF.

This chain links TRBV20-1 with TRBJ1-2; D not resolved. V was shortened by 7 bases and J by 4 bases, with 7 bases between the two germline ends. Germline V lookup: CDR1 DFQATT, CDR2 SNEGSKA (reference sequence). CDR3 size: 10 residues. CDR3 region: CSVPVYGYTF. For the CDR3, the DNA is TGCAGTGTGCCAGTCTATGGCTACACCTTC.

This clonotype was counted between two and nine times. V is TRBV10-2 and J is TRBJ2-3; the match to TRBD1 covers 9 bases. The CDR3 runs to 17 residues. The V segment lost 6 bases and the J segment 4 bases; nucleotides outside the gene matches: 14. Germline CDR1 reads WSHSY; CDR2 reads SAAADI. The CDR3, as DNA: TGCGCCAGCAGCGGTATTCCGGGACAGGGTCCCCCAGATACGCAGTATTTT. It is translated as CASSGIPGQGPPDTQYF.

The gene calls are TRBV28 and TRBJ2-7; possible D gene TRBD2, 5 bases. Germline CDR1 is MDHEN and CDR2 is SYDVKM. The CDR3 is 16 amino acids. Trimming cost V 5 bases and J 3 bases, with 20 bases left between them. The CDR3 DNA follows: TGTGCCAGCAGTACCAGACTAAAAAGCGGTATCTACGAGCAGTACTTC. Its translation is CASSTRLKSGIYEQYF. The full variable domain, in which reference TRBV28 and TRBJ2-7 provide the parts outside the CDR3, is DVKVTQSSRYLVKRTGEKVFLECVQDMDHENMFWYRQDPGLGLRLIYFSYDVKMKEKGDIPEGYSVSREKKERFSLILESASTNQTSMYLCASSTRLKSGIYEQYFGPGTRLTVT.

The chain carries TRBV6-5 and TRBJ2-3; D is unclear. Trimming pared 2 bases from V and 4 bases from J, leaving 10 bases between. CDR1 is MNHEY, CDR2 SVGAGI, per germline. The CDR3 sequence is 14 residues long. The CDR3 region is CASSYGVGADTQYF. Written as DNA, the CDR3 is TGTGCCAGCAGTTACGGGGTAGGCGCAGATACGCAGTATTTT.

This clonotype was recorded a few times. The genes are TRBV20-1 and TRBJ2-2, with a tentative D call TRBD1 (6 bases). Germline V CDR1 and CDR2: DFQATT, SNEGSKA (reference sequence). The V and J ends lost 4 bases and 6 bases respectively, with 15 bases between them. This CDR3 is 14 amino acids long. CDR3 coding DNA: TGCAGTGCTAAAGGGGGATCGGGGCCCGGGGAGCTGTTTTTT. Translating it yields CSAKGGSGPGELFF.

The sample holds one count of this clonotype. V usage is TRBV28 and J usage is TRBJ1-2; no definite D call. Per the germline V gene, CDR1 is MDHEN and CDR2 is SYDVKM. V was pared by 6 bases and J by 3 bases, with 11 bases between. This CDR3 is built from 13 residues. The CDR3 nucleotides are TGTGCCAGCAGGTCCGCCAGAGACTATGGCTACACCTTC. This codes for CASRSARDYGYTF.

A few counts support this clonotype. This chain uses TRBV12-3 or TRBV12-4 with TRBJ2-1; D is uncertain. V lost 7 bases, J lost 5 bases, and 30 bases lay in between. The CDR3 runs to 19 residues. The CDR3 spells CASTISPPHSSLPHNEQFF. The CDR3 DNA reads as TGTGCCAGCACCATCTCCCCTCCCCATTCCTCCCTACCCCACAATGAGCAGTTCTTC.

The rearrangement joins TRBV6-2 or TRBV6-3 to TRBJ2-1, with TRBD2 identical over 12 bases. V lost 6 bases, J lost 1 base, and 7 bases stayed unmatched. CDR1 and CDR2 (germline): MNHEY, SVGEGT. The CDR3 extends over 17 amino acids. For the CDR3, the DNA is TGTGCCAGCAGCTCTAGGACTAGCGGGATTTCCTACAATGAGCAGTTCTTC. This codes for CASSSRTSGISYNEQFF.

This clonotype was picked up many times. The genes are TRBV7-2 and TRBJ2-3; no clear D. Trimming removed 8 bases at V and 3 bases at J, with 18 bases between. CDR3 length: 15 residues. Germline V gene sequence: CDR1 SGHTA, CDR2 FQGNSA. DNA for the CDR3: TGTGCCAGCGCTCCCTCTTGGGTCTTTACAGATACGCAGTATTTT. It is translated as CASAPSWVFTDTQYF. Drawing the rest from reference TRBV7-2 and TRBJ2-3, the complete variable domain is GAGVSQSPSNKVTEKGKDVELRCDPISGHTALYWYRQSLGQGLEFLIYFQGNSAPDKSGLPSDRFSAERTGGSVSTLTIQRTQQEDSAVYLCASAPSWVFTDTQYFGPGTRLTVL.

This clonotype was counted ten times or more. V gene TRBV7-8 combines with J gene TRBJ1-2; 7 positions agree with TRBD1. The CDR3 is made up of 14 amino acids. The J segment lost 4 bases and the V segment lost 5 bases, leaving 7 bases of the junction unmatched. Germline V lookup: CDR1 SGHVS, CDR2 FQNEAQ. The CDR3 sequence is CASSPRGQSYGYTF. The DNA for the CDR3 is TGTGCCAGCAGCCCAAGGGGACAGTCCTATGGCTACACCTTC.

This clonotype was counted only a few times. The chain has TRBV14 and TRBJ2-1; D gene uncertain. V was clipped by 1 base and J by 7 bases, with 14 bases between them. The CDR3 is 15 amino acids. CDR1 and CDR2 from the germline V gene are SGHDN and FVKESK. The CDR3 loop is CASSQGVVMLNEQFF. The DNA for the CDR3 is TGTGCCAGCAGCCAAGGGGTGGTTATGCTGAATGAGCAGTTCTTC.